Following are 10 T cell receptor beta chains from one sample sequenced in a study of T cells in Graves' hyperthyroidism and ophthalmopathy. The investigators amplified TCR beta CDR3 regions from RNA transcripts. HTBI primers drove first-round RT-PCR of the TCR CDR3. TCRdb re-analysed the multiplex PCR reads in MiXCR, keeping a single row per CDR3 protein. This table has roughly 400,000 distinct CDR3 sequences, less than 20% appearing once. Sequencing was done on a sample of blood. These receptors came from a woman younger than 35 with Graves' hyperthyroidism that later progressed to Graves' ophthalmopathy.

This clonotype turned up a few times. V is TRBV2 and J is TRBJ2-3; 7 nucleotides align to TRBD2. The germline V gene has CDR1 SNHLY and CDR2 FYNNEI. CDR3 length equals 15 residues. V shed 2 bases and J 5 bases; nucleotides not matched to a gene: 7. CDR3 protein: CASSESRGRGDTQYF. The CDR3 region has the DNA TGTGCCAGCAGTGAATCTCGCGGGAGAGGAGATACGCAGTATTTT.

This clonotype was seen ten or more times. The rearrangement links TRBV27 to TRBJ2-3; D may be TRBD2 (5 bases). Germline CDR1 and CDR2: MNHEY and SMNVEV (reference sequence). The CDR3 consists of 16 residues. Trimming stripped 3 bases from V and 2 bases from J, with 15 bases between. CDR3 sequence reads: CASSLDTSGITDTQYF. For the CDR3, the DNA is TGTGCCAGCAGTTTGGATACTAGTGGAATCACAGATACGCAGTATTTT.

This clonotype was recorded many times. The chain employs TRBV20-1 and TRBJ2-3; possible D gene TRBD2, 6 bases. This CDR3 is 13 amino acids long. The V end was cut by 3 bases, the J end by 4 bases, with 11 bases between. CDR1 and CDR2 from the germline V gene are DFQATT and SNEGSKA (reference sequence). The CDR3 protein is CSASFGSPDTQYF. The CDR3 coding sequence is TGCAGTGCTAGTTTCGGGAGCCCAGATACGCAGTATTTT.

This clonotype was picked up many times. V is TRBV11-2 and J is TRBJ2-2; no clear D. V was trimmed by 2 bases and J by 2 bases, leaving 9 bases between them. The germline gives CDR1 SGHAT, CDR2 FQNNGV. The CDR3 length is 15 residues. Here the CDR3 reads CASSLRLLNTGELFF. The CDR3 region has the DNA TGTGCCAGCAGCTTACGCCTACTTAACACCGGGGAGCTGTTTTTT.

This clonotype occurred many times. V is TRBV18 and J is TRBJ1-5; no reliable D call. The germline V gene has CDR1 KGHSH and CDR2 LQKENI. V was pared by 6 bases and J by 6 bases, with 12 bases between. The CDR3 has 13 residues. The CDR3 nucleotides are TGTGCCAGCTCCTCATCGGAAGGTCAGCCCCAGCATTTT. This translates into CASSSSEGQPQHF. Drawing the rest from reference TRBV18 and TRBJ1-5, the complete variable domain is NAGVMQNPRHLVRRRGQEARLRCSPMKGHSHVYWYRQLPEEGLKFMVYLQKENIIDESGMPKERFSAEFPKEGPSILRIQQVVRGDSAAYFCASSSSEGQPQHFGDGTRLSIL.

This clonotype has a count of ten or more. The V call is TRBV20-1, the J call TRBJ1-6; the match to TRBD1 covers 7 bases. Per germline, CDR1 DFQATT and CDR2 SNEGSKA (reference sequence). CDR3 size: 14 residues. V shed 4 bases, J shed 3 bases, and the junction held 3 bases outside the gene matches. In nucleotides, the CDR3 is TGCAGTGCTACGGGACAGAACTATAATTCACCCCTCCACTTT. This codes for CSATGQNYNSPLHF.

This clonotype was seen a few times. The V gene is TRBV5-6, the J gene TRBJ1-5; TRBD1 matches at 7 bases. The CDR3 totals 14 residues. The J segment lost 6 bases and the V segment lost 2 bases, leaving 5 bases of the junction unmatched. Germline-derived CDR1 and CDR2 are SGHDT and YYEEEE. CDR3 loop: CASSLGQAGQPQHF. As DNA, the CDR3 is TGTGCCAGCAGCTTAGGACAGGCGGGTCAGCCCCAGCATTTT. The full variable domain, its missing parts supplied by reference TRBV5-6 and TRBJ1-5, is DAGVTQSPTHLIKTRGQQVTLRCSPKSGHDTVSWYQQALGQGPQFIFQYYEEEERQRGNFPDRFSGHQFPNYSSELNVNALLLGDSALYLCASSLGQAGQPQHFGDGTRLSIL.

This clonotype was detected only a few times. J is TRBJ2-5 and V is TRBV12-5; D remains ambiguous. The ends were cut back, 0 bases at V and 1 base at J, with 6 bases in the middle. CDR1 and CDR2 (germline): LGHNT, FRNRAP. The CDR3 has 14 amino acids. This CDR3 is CASGLVRVQETQYF. CDR3 nucleotide sequence: TGTGCTAGTGGTTTGGTAAGGGTCCAAGAGACCCAGTACTTC.

At least ten counts were recorded for this clonotype. This chain joins TRBV3-1 and TRBJ1-3, with D unresolved. The CDR3 runs 16 residues. Germline V gene lookup returns CDR1 LGHDT and CDR2 YNNKEL (reference sequence). Trimming left V 0 bases short and J 0 bases short, with 9 bases between. The CDR3 loop is CASSQDLLLSGNTIYF. Here the CDR3 DNA reads TGTGCCAGCAGCCAAGATCTCCTGCTCTCTGGAAACACCATATATTTT. Full variable domain (outside the CDR3, taken from reference TRBV3-1 and TRBJ1-3): DTAVSQTPKYLVTQMGNDKSIKCEQNLGHDTMYWYKQDSKKFLKIMFSYNNKELIINETVPNRFSPKSPDKAHLNLHINSLELGDSAVYFCASSQDLLLSGNTIYFGEGSWLTVV.

At least ten counts were recorded for this clonotype. J is TRBJ2-3 and V is TRBV29-1; D uncertain. Germline V lookup: CDR1 SQVTM, CDR2 ANQGSEA. This CDR3 contains 15 residues. V was shortened by 4 bases and J by 3 bases, with 17 bases between the two germline ends. CDR3 sequence reads: CSVVPPGEVTDTQYF. The CDR3 coding sequence is TGCAGCGTTGTTCCCCCGGGTGAGGTGACAGATACGCAGTATTTT.